Listed below are T cell receptor beta chains from one sample, sequenced in a study of CD8+ T cells in alopecia areata. The protocol was immunoSEQ multiplex PCR, while the TCRdb copy is restricted to in-frame clones and leaves out a portion. The repertoire consists of about 140,000 clones, with roughly 46% occurring once and the leading ten covering around 1%. Sequencing was performed on CD4+ T cells sorted from blood, taken at week 0. These receptors originate from a human donor with alopecia areata. Both conserved end residues are part of each CDR3. A D gene is named only where the DNA matches it firmly. Clone size is not always given. Where it is, it says once, few, many or a class for expanded clones.

J	V	D	size	DNA	CDR3
TRBJ2-1	TRBV29-1	-	-	TGCAGCGTTGTTTGGCCCGGGACTTTGAGGAATGAGCAGTTCTTC	CSVVWPGTLRNEQFF
TRBJ2-5	TRBV7-8	TRBD2	few	TGTGCCAGCAGCCCGGGACTAGCGGGAGTGGGGGAAGAGACCCAGTACTTC	CASSPGLAGVGEETQYF
TRBJ2-7	TRBV5-1	-	-	TGCGCCAGCAGCTATAGTCGGGCCGGCACCTACGAGCAGTACTTC	CASSYSRAGTYEQYF
TRBJ2-1	TRBV30	-	-	TGTGCCTGGGACCTCCCACTGTCCGCCTACAATGAGCAGTTCTTC	CAWDLPLSAYNEQFF
TRBJ1-1	TRBV18	TRBD1	few	TGTGCCAGCTCAGGACAGGGCTACATGAACACTGAAGCTTTCTTT	CASSGQGYMNTEAFF
TRBJ2-2	TRBV7-2	-	-	TGTGCCAGCAGCTCCTATATGAACACCGGGGAGCTGTTTTTT	CASSSYMNTGELFF
TRBJ1-5	TRBV15	-	few	TGTGCCACCAGCAGAGATCTTGACATTTACAATCAGCCCCAGCATTTT	CATSRDLDIYNQPQHF
TRBJ1-1	TRBV7-2	-	-	TGTGCCAGCAGCTCACAACAGGGTGTCACTGAAGCTTTCTTT	CASSSQQGVTEAFF
TRBJ2-5	TRBV5-1	-	-	TGCGCCAGCAGCTTGGTCCAGGGAATGGAGACCCAGTACTTC	CASSLVQGMETQYF
TRBJ2-1	TRBV5-4	-	few	TGTGCCAGCAGCTTGGGTGTTAGGACCAGCTCCTACAATGAGCAGTTCTTC	CASSLGVRTSSYNEQFF
TRBJ2-2	TRBV29-1	-	-	TGCAGCGTTGAGATAAGGCCAGCGACCGGGGAGCTGTTTTTT	CSVEIRPATGELFF
TRBJ1-1	TRBV30	-	-	TGTGCCTGGAACCCGGGACGGATGAACACTGAAGCTTTCTTT	CAWNPGRMNTEAFF
TRBJ1-3	TRBV30	-	-	TGTGCCTGGAGTGTAAGAGTAGGGGCACGAGGAAACACCATATATTTT	CAWSVRVGARGNTIYF
TRBJ2-5	TRBV29-1	TRBD1	-	TGCAGCGTCTTACAGGGGGGAGAGACCCAGTACTTC	CSVLQGGETQYF
TRBJ2-5	TRBV30	-	-	TGTGCCTGGGCACATAAGGAGACCCAGTACTTC	CAWAHKETQYF
TRBJ1-5	TRBV30	-	-	TGTGCCTGGAGTGTAATCGGTAGCAATCAGCCCCAGCATTTT	CAWSVIGSNQPQHF
TRBJ2-7	TRBV18	-	few	TGTGCCCCCCAAAAGGGACGGTCCTCCTACGAGCAGTACTTC	CAPQKGRSSYEQYF
TRBJ2-1	TRBV29-1	-	-	TGCAGCGTTGAAATGCGGAGTGAGCAGTTCTTC	CSVEMRSEQFF
TRBJ2-5	TRBV5-6	-	-	TGTGCCAGCAGCTTGAGTGTGGGGGAGACCCAGTACTTC	CASSLSVGETQYF
TRBJ2-7	TRBV6-5	-	-	TGTGCCAGCAGTTACGGGCCTCAAAAGGGGTCCTACGAGCAGTACTTC	CASSYGPQKGSYEQYF
TRBJ2-1	TRBV27	TRBD1	-	TGTGCCAGCAGTTTAACCCAAGCTCCGGGACAGCCGAATGAGCAGTTCTTC	CASSLTQAPGQPNEQFF
TRBJ1-2	TRBV6-1	TRBD1	-	TGTGCCAGCAGTGGCAGGGACAGGGAAGCCTCTGGCTACACCTTC	CASSGRDREASGYTF
TRBJ2-5	TRBV9	-	-	TGTGCCAGCAGCGGAGGACTAACGGGGGAGACCCAGTACTTC	CASSGGLTGETQYF
TRBJ2-1	TRBV11-2	TRBD2	-	TGTGCCAGCTCCGCCGGACTAGCGGGTCGGGGTGAGCAGTTCTTC	CASSAGLAGRGEQFF
TRBJ2-7	TRBV29-1	-	-	TGCAGCGTTGAATCCCGGGGGCGCGAGCAGTACTTC	CSVESRGREQYF
TRBJ2-7	TRBV29-1	TRBD2	few	TGCAGCGTAATAAGCGGGAGTCTCTACGAGCAGTACTTC	CSVISGSLYEQYF
TRBJ1-2	TRBV15	-	-	TGTGCCACCAGCAGAGACCCGGGACACCAGGTCGCCTATGGCTACACCTTC	CATSRDPGHQVAYGYTF
TRBJ2-7	TRBV5-1	-	few	TGCGCCAGCAGCTTGGAAAACCAGGGACCATCCTACGAGCAGTACTTC	CASSLENQGPSYEQYF
TRBJ1-1	TRBV30	-	-	TGTGCCCGGAGAAATATGGCTGAAGCTTTCTTT	CARRNMAEAFF
TRBJ1-1	TRBV29-1	-	-	TGCAGCGTTCGGGGCCTAACTGAAGCTTTCTTT	CSVRGLTEAFF
TRBJ1-1	TRBV10-2	-	-	TGCGCCACTCATTCAGGGGTCGGTGAAGCTTTCTTT	CATHSGVGEAFF
TRBJ2-1	TRBV5-4	TRBD2	-	TGTGCCAGCAGCCAAACTAGCGGGAGCGCCGATGAGCAGTTCTTC	CASSQTSGSADEQFF
TRBJ2-4	TRBV30	-	few	TGTGCCTGGACCCAGGACGAAAACATTCAGTACTTC	CAWTQDENIQYF
TRBJ2-3	TRBV5-1	TRBD2	few	TGCGCCAGCAGCACGGGACTAGCGGGGAGCACAGATACGCAGTATTTT	CASSTGLAGSTDTQYF
TRBJ2-2	TRBV9	-	once	TGTGCCAGCAGCGTAGCTGTCACCGGGGAGCTGTTTTTT	CASSVAVTGELFF
TRBJ2-3	TRBV29-1	TRBD1	-	TGCAGCGGGGGACAGACAGATACGCAGTATTTT	CSGGQTDTQYF
TRBJ1-2	TRBV5-1	TRBD1	-	TGCGCCAGCAGCTCGGGACAGGCAGAATACTATGGCTACACCTTC	CASSSGQAEYYGYTF
TRBJ2-7	TRBV30	-	-	TGTGCCTGGACCCCAGGGGTGGAGCAGTACTTC	CAWTPGVEQYF
TRBJ1-2	TRBV30	-	-	TGTGCCTGGAGTTTCCCAAGGGGCGGCTACACCTTC	CAWSFPRGGYTF
TRBJ1-5	TRBV30	TRBD1	-	TGTGCCTGGTCGACAGGGGTGTGGCAGCCCCAGCATTTT	CAWSTGVWQPQHF
TRBJ1-5	TRBV10-3	-	-	TGTGCCATCAGTTGGGACAGCAATCAGCCCCAGCATTTT	CAISWDSNQPQHF
TRBJ1-2	TRBV29-1	-	few	TGCAGCGCCGGTTCCTCGGTCTATGGCTACACCTTC	CSAGSSVYGYTF
TRBJ2-1	TRBV30	TRBD1	few	TGTGCCTGGAGTACCCGGACAGGGGAAAGGTCCTACAATGAGCAGTTCTTC	CAWSTRTGERSYNEQFF
TRBJ1-5	TRBV23-1	TRBD1	-	TGCGCCAGCAGTCAATGGCGAAATGGACAGGGCAATCAGCCCCAGCATTTT	CASSQWRNGQGNQPQHF
TRBJ2-1	TRBV29-1	TRBD2	-	TGCAGCGCGGGACTAGCGGGAGGGCGGGCGATTGAGCAGTTCTTC	CSAGLAGGRAIEQFF
TRBJ2-5	TRBV15	-	-	TGTGCCACCAGCAGAGGCACGCGGGAAGAGACCCAGTACTTC	CATSRGTREETQYF
TRBJ2-5	TRBV25-1	-	-	TGTGCCAGCAGCTCCCAGAAAGAGACCCAGTACTTC	CASSSQKETQYF
TRBJ2-5	TRBV5-1	-	-	TGCGCCAGCAGCACCACCCCCGGGACAAGGGAGACCCAGTACTTC	CASSTTPGTRETQYF
TRBJ2-7	TRBV7-2	-	few	TGTGCCAGCAGCTTAGGCGGACTGGGGGGCGAGGTATCCTACGAGCAGTACTTC	CASSLGGLGGEVSYEQYF
TRBJ2-5	TRBV28	-	-	TGTGCCAGCAGTGGGGTTGAGACCCAGTACTTC	CASSGVETQYF
TRBJ2-5	TRBV30	TRBD1	few	TGTGCCTGGAATATAGGGGGCCGGACCCAGTACTTC	CAWNIGGRTQYF